The 19 T cell receptor beta chains below were found in one sample sequenced in a study of cytomegalovirus exposure and HLA in healthy donors. PCR used 60 Vbeta primers and 13 Jbeta primers. Sequenced by immunoSEQ multiplex PCR; TCRdb stores in-frame clones only, minus some. The sample carries 90,000 to 110,000 clones, around 70% recorded once. What was sequenced was PBMCs. These receptors were taken from a man aged 30 to 45 in good health and CMV-seronegative.

CDR3 amino acids: CASSLGDYEQYF. CDR3 sequence (DNA): TGTGCCAGTAGTCTGGGGGACTACGAGCAGTACTTC. The chain employs TRBV19 and TRBJ2-5, with D possibly being TRBD1 or TRBD2 (5 bases each). The J call is doubtful: the DNA matches TRBJ2-7 better. The CDR3 covers 12 residues. Per the germline V gene, CDR1 is LNHDA and CDR2 is SQIVND (reference sequence).

This chain uses TRBV7-2 with TRBJ2-7, with 8 bases identical to TRBD2. Per germline, CDR1 SGHTA and CDR2 FQGNSA. The CDR3 is 15 amino acids. Germline trimming cut 5 bases from V and 2 bases from J; bases unmatched to any gene: 8. CDR3 amino acids: CASSVVAGSTYEQYF. In DNA, the CDR3 is TGTGCCAGCAGCGTAGTAGCGGGGTCGACCTACGAGCAGTACTTC.

This rearrangement joins TRBV7-2 to TRBJ2-2; maybe TRBD1 (8 bases). With 5 bases removed from V and 5 bases from J, the gap between germline ends came to 15 bases. CDR3 length: 15 residues. The V gene's germline CDR1 is SGHTA and CDR2 FQGNSA. CDR3 sequence: CASSAYRGGTGELFF. CDR3 nucleotides: TGTGCCAGCAGCGCTTACAGGGGGGGGACCGGGGAGCTGTTTTTT. Combining the CDR3 with reference TRBV7-2 and TRBJ2-2 gives the whole variable domain GAGVSQSPSNKVTEKGKDVELRCDPISGHTALYWYRQSLGQGLEFLIYFQGNSAPDKSGLPSDRFSAERTGGSVSTLTIQRTQQEDSAVYLCASSAYRGGTGELFFGEGSRLTVL.

Written as DNA, the CDR3 is TGTGCCAGCAGTTTTCAGTATAGCAATCAGCCCCAGCATTTT. Protein product: CASSFQYSNQPQHF. The chain couples TRBV27 to TRBJ1-5; D is undetermined. The CDR3 consists of 14 residues. Trimming stripped 3 bases from V and 0 bases from J, with 6 bases between. The V gene's germline CDR1 is MNHEY and CDR2 SMNVEV (reference sequence).

The V gene is TRBV10-1, the J gene TRBJ2-1; TRBD1 matches at 11 bases. The CDR3 is 16 residues long. V shed 6 bases and J 1 base; nucleotides not matched to a gene: 5. CDR1 WNHNN and CDR2 SYGVQD come from the germline V gene (reference sequence). The CDR3 DNA reads as TGCGCCAGCAGCAACGGACAGGGGGCTTCCTACAATGAGCAGTTCTTC. This codes for CASSNGQGASYNEQFF.

This clone was counted a few times. The V and J genes are TRBV9 and TRBJ2-5, with a tentative D call TRBD1 (5 bases). The V end was cut by 2 bases, the J end by 5 bases, with 10 bases between. CDR3 length equals 13 residues. CDR1 and CDR2 from the germline V gene are SGDLS and YYNGEE. The chain's CDR3 is CASSVTALETQYF. CDR3 sequence (DNA): TGTGCCAGCAGCGTGACAGCTCTGGAGACCCAGTACTTC.

This clone was observed a handful of times. The chain uses TRBV7-8 and TRBJ2-1, with TRBD2 identical over 7 bases. The CDR3 runs 16 residues. Trimming at V came to 2 bases and at J to 10 bases, leaving 14 bases not matched to a gene. CDR1 SGHVS and CDR2 FQNEAQ come from the germline V gene. This CDR3 is CASSLTAGAPWEEQFF. The CDR3 DNA reads TGTGCCAGCAGCTTAACGGCGGGAGCCCCTTGGGAGGAGCAGTTCTTC.

The chain links TRBV19 to TRBJ2-5; possible D gene TRBD2, 7 bases. Germline CDR1 reads LNHDA; CDR2 reads SQIVND (reference sequence). Trimming removed 1 base at V and 5 bases at J, with 14 bases between. This CDR3 comprises 15 residues. CDR3: CASSIAGGSRETQYF. CDR3 coding DNA: TGTGCCAGTAGTATAGCGGGGGGCTCTAGGGAGACCCAGTACTTC.

The rearrangement links TRBV15 to TRBJ2-1; 10 nucleotides align to TRBD1. Trimming at V came to 0 bases and at J to 9 bases, leaving 8 bases not matched to a gene. Germline V gene lookup returns CDR1 LNHNV and CDR2 YYDKDF (reference sequence). The CDR3 runs 16 residues. The CDR3 sequence is CATSRDLGTGVSEQFF. The CDR3 nucleotides are TGTGCCACCAGCAGAGATCTAGGGACAGGGGTTTCTGAGCAGTTCTTC.

The CDR3 loop reads CASSWGGSSSYEQYF. The DNA of the CDR3 is TGTGCCAGCAGTTGGGGCGGGAGCAGCTCCTACGAGCAGTACTTC. The rearrangement uses TRBV5-4 and TRBJ2-7; 7 bases line up with TRBD2. Germline CDR1 and CDR2: SGHNT and YYREEE (reference sequence). The V segment lost 5 bases and the J segment 0 bases; nucleotides outside the gene matches: 8. The CDR3 covers 15 residues.

The chain has TRBV11-2 and TRBJ2-1; D perhaps matches TRBD2 (6 bases). The CDR3 consists of 17 residues. CDR1 SGHAT and CDR2 FQNNGV come from the germline V gene. Trimming took 1 base from V and 2 from J, leaving 15 bases between them. This chain's CDR3 is CASSLGFGSGPYNEQFF. The CDR3 DNA reads as TGTGCCAGCAGCTTAGGTTTTGGTAGCGGACCCTACAATGAGCAGTTCTTC.

This chain connects TRBV27 to TRBJ2-1, with 7 bases identical to TRBD1. CDR3 length equals 15 residues. Germline V gene sequence: CDR1 MNHEY, CDR2 SMNVEV (reference sequence). V shed 6 bases, J shed 5 bases, and the junction held 10 bases outside the gene matches. The CDR3 sequence is CASSQRQGRDNEQFF. As DNA, the CDR3 is TGTGCCAGCAGCCAAAGACAGGGACGGGACAATGAGCAGTTCTTC.

The rearrangement uses TRBV4-1 and TRBJ2-1; the match to TRBD2 covers 7 bases. CDR1 and CDR2 (germline): MGHRA, YSYEKL. This CDR3 region has 16 residues. V was pared by 4 bases and J by 7 bases, with 13 bases of the junction left unmatched. The CDR3 DNA sequence: TGCGCCAGCAGCCCAGGCCCGGCGGGAGCTGAAAATGAGCAGTTCTTC. The encoded protein is CASSPGPAGAENEQFF.

The chain combines TRBV7-2 with TRBJ2-1, with TRBD2 as a possible D gene (5 bases). Germline CDR1 SGHTA, CDR2 FQGNSA. This CDR3 region has 16 residues. V was shortened by 2 bases and J by 2 bases, with 13 bases between the two germline ends. CDR3 nucleotides: TGTGCCAGCAGCTTAAAGAGGAGGAATGCCTACAATGAGCAGTTCTTC. The encoded protein is CASSLKRRNAYNEQFF.

The chain joins TRBV5-1 to TRBJ2-1; 11 bases align to TRBD2. The J segment lost 4 bases and the V segment lost 5 bases, leaving 11 bases of the junction unmatched. The germline gives CDR1 SGHRS, CDR2 YFSETQ. CDR3 length: 17 residues. The CDR3 reads CASSPGPTSGTYNEQFF. The CDR3 DNA follows: TGCGCCAGCAGTCCCGGCCCGACTAGCGGGACGTACAATGAGCAGTTCTTC.

This clone was seen a single time. The chain combines TRBV9 with TRBJ2-1, with TRBD2 matching over 12 bases. Germline lookup yields CDR1 SGDLS and CDR2 YYNGEE. CDR3 length equals 15 residues. J lost 5 bases, V lost 4 bases, and 4 bases had no gene match. The CDR3 loop is CASSIWTSGNNEQFF. The CDR3 DNA reads TGTGCCAGCAGCATATGGACTAGCGGGAACAATGAGCAGTTCTTC.

The genes are TRBV11-2 and TRBJ2-5; the D gene is possibly TRBD1 (6 bases). The CDR3 totals 16 residues. Trimming shortened V by 3 bases and J by 3 bases, and 17 bases separated the two germline ends. Germline CDR1 reads SGHAT; CDR2 reads FQNNGV. The CDR3 nucleotides read TGTGCCAGCAGCTTGGGGACCGGGACAAAGAAAGAGACCCAGTACTTC. Residues: CASSLGTGTKKETQYF.

The rearrangement joins TRBV5-1 to TRBJ2-1; 12 bases are a match to TRBD2. V lost 5 bases, J lost 0 bases, and 6 bases stayed unmatched. The germline V gene has CDR1 SGHRS and CDR2 YFSETQ. This CDR3 is 17 amino acids long. The CDR3 loop reads CASRPGLAGSSYNEQFF. The CDR3 bases are TGCGCCAGCAGACCCGGACTAGCGGGGAGCTCCTACAATGAGCAGTTCTTC.

The chain uses TRBV5-5 and TRBJ2-3; D possibly corresponds to TRBD2 (5 bases). The CDR3 runs to 13 residues. V was cut by 2 bases and J by 6 bases, with 10 bases left in between. CDR1 is SGHKS, CDR2 YYEKEE, per germline (reference sequence). CDR3 bases: TGTGCCAGCAGCTTAGAGGGTGCGGATACGCAGTATTTT. It encodes CASSLEGADTQYF.